Listed below are T cell receptor beta chains from one sample, sequenced in a study of T cell repertoires in cytomegalovirus infection. TCRdb passed the reads through MiXCR, listing each CDR3 protein once. The data hold about 330,000 distinct CDR3 sequences, with around 9.5% observed a single time. The sequenced sample was PBMCs. The source of these receptors is a human donor in good health (CMV status not recorded). Some clones in this sample may be carry-over from other donors' samples. The CDR3 runs from the conserved cysteine through the conserved F or W. D genes are given only for firm matches. Clone size is shown for a subset of rows, as once, few, many or a class of expanded clone.

v_call: TRBV19; d_call: .; clone_size: .; j_call: TRBJ1-2; cdr3_nt: TGTGCCAGCGGACAGAAAATCGCGAACTATGGCTACACCTTC; cdr3_aa: CASGQKIANYGYTF
v_call: TRBV28; d_call: .; clone_size: many; j_call: TRBJ2-7; cdr3_nt: TGTGCCAGCAGTTTATATGGAACCTACGAGCAGTACTTC; cdr3_aa: CASSLYGTYEQYF
v_call: TRBV4-2; d_call: TRBD2; clone_size: few; j_call: TRBJ2-4; cdr3_nt: TGTGCCAGCAGCCAAGATCCTAGCGGGGTGAAAAACATTCAGTACTTC; cdr3_aa: CASSQDPSGVKNIQYF
v_call: TRBV11-2; d_call: TRBD2; clone_size: many; j_call: TRBJ2-1; cdr3_nt: TGTGCCAGCAGCGGGGTGACTAGCGGGATCAATGAGCAGTTCTTC; cdr3_aa: CASSGVTSGINEQFF
v_call: TRBV10-3; d_call: .; clone_size: .; j_call: TRBJ2-7; cdr3_nt: TGTGCCATCAGTGATGTCTACGAGCAGTACTTC; cdr3_aa: CAISDVYEQYF
v_call: TRBV27; d_call: TRBD1; clone_size: .; j_call: TRBJ2-7; cdr3_nt: TGTGCCACCCGCCGACAGGGGGTCTACGAGCAGTACTTC; cdr3_aa: CATRRQGVYEQYF
v_call: TRBV12-3/TRBV12-4; d_call: TRBD1; clone_size: many; j_call: TRBJ1-5; cdr3_nt: TGTGCCAGCAGTTTTCGGACAGGGAACCAGCCCCAGCATTTT; cdr3_aa: CASSFRTGNQPQHF
v_call: TRBV7-2; d_call: .; clone_size: few; j_call: TRBJ2-7; cdr3_nt: TGTGCCAGCAGCTTAGGTGAGGGCCTCGAGCAGTACTTC; cdr3_aa: CASSLGEGLEQYF
v_call: TRBV4-2; d_call: .; clone_size: .; j_call: TRBJ1-2; cdr3_nt: TGTGCCAGCAGCCAAGATGATCGTAAGGACTATGGCTACACCTTC; cdr3_aa: CASSQDDRKDYGYTF
v_call: TRBV7-6; d_call: .; clone_size: .; j_call: TRBJ1-3; cdr3_nt: TGTGCCAGCAGCTTAGACTGGGGCGGAAACACCATATATTTT; cdr3_aa: CASSLDWGGNTIYF
v_call: TRBV7-8; d_call: TRBD1; clone_size: many; j_call: TRBJ1-6; cdr3_nt: TGTGCCAGCAGCCCCTGGACAGGGGGTAATTCACCCCTCCACTTT; cdr3_aa: CASSPWTGGNSPLHF
v_call: TRBV7-2; d_call: TRBD2; clone_size: many; j_call: TRBJ2-7; cdr3_nt: TGTGCCAGCAGCTTATTGCGGACTAGCGGGGGGGGGTCCTACGAGCAGTACTTC; cdr3_aa: CASSLLRTSGGGSYEQYF
v_call: TRBV11-2; d_call: .; clone_size: few; j_call: TRBJ2-6; cdr3_nt: TGTGCCAGCAGCCCCTCTTGGGGAGGCCCTGGGGCCAACGTCCTGACTTTC; cdr3_aa: CASSPSWGGPGANVLTF
v_call: TRBV20-1; d_call: TRBD2; clone_size: few; j_call: TRBJ2-3; cdr3_nt: TGCAGTGCTACGGGGACTAGCGGATTCACAGATACGCAGTATTTT; cdr3_aa: CSATGTSGFTDTQYF
v_call: TRBV12-3/TRBV12-4; d_call: .; clone_size: .; j_call: TRBJ2-6; cdr3_nt: TGTGCCAGCAGTACCGAGTGGGGTGGCAACGTCCTGACTTTC; cdr3_aa: CASSTEWGGNVLTF
v_call: TRBV6-2/TRBV6-3; d_call: .; clone_size: .; j_call: TRBJ2-2; cdr3_nt: TGTGCCAGCAGTTATAGCGGTACCGGGGAGCTGTTTTTT; cdr3_aa: CASSYSGTGELFF
v_call: TRBV6-2/TRBV6-3; d_call: .; clone_size: many; j_call: TRBJ2-3; cdr3_nt: TGTGCCAGCAATGAAGCGGCCACAGATACGCAGTATTTT; cdr3_aa: CASNEAATDTQYF
v_call: TRBV14; d_call: .; clone_size: .; j_call: TRBJ1-6; cdr3_nt: TGTGCCAGCAGCGAACAGGGTCCTCGAGGTTCACCCCTCCACTTT; cdr3_aa: CASSEQGPRGSPLHF
v_call: TRBV28; d_call: TRBD1; clone_size: few; j_call: TRBJ1-2; cdr3_nt: TGTGCCAGCAGTCGCCCATCGGGACAGGGGTATGGCTACACCTTC; cdr3_aa: CASSRPSGQGYGYTF
v_call: TRBV25-1; d_call: TRBD2; clone_size: .; j_call: TRBJ2-2; cdr3_nt: TGTGCCAGCAGTGAATTGGGGACTAGCGGGAGGGATGGTGCCGGGGAGCTGTTTTTT; cdr3_aa: CASSELGTSGRDGAGELFF
v_call: TRBV7-2; d_call: .; clone_size: few; j_call: TRBJ1-2; cdr3_nt: TGTGCCAGCAGCTTGGCTGGGTTTGGCTACACCTTC; cdr3_aa: CASSLAGFGYTF
v_call: TRBV7-8; d_call: TRBD2; clone_size: many; j_call: TRBJ2-2; cdr3_nt: TGTGCCAGCAGCTCCGGGACTAGAAACACCGGGGAGCTGTTTTTT; cdr3_aa: CASSSGTRNTGELFF
v_call: TRBV7-2; d_call: .; clone_size: many; j_call: TRBJ1-1; cdr3_nt: TGTGCCAGCAGCATAGGGTTGGCAGTGGGGGACACTGAAGCTTTCTTT; cdr3_aa: CASSIGLAVGDTEAFF
v_call: TRBV28; d_call: .; clone_size: .; j_call: TRBJ1-2; cdr3_nt: TGTGCCAGCAGTTTGGGGAATAACTATGGCTACACCTTC; cdr3_aa: CASSLGNNYGYTF
v_call: TRBV7-3; d_call: .; clone_size: many; j_call: TRBJ2-3; cdr3_nt: TGTGCCAGCAGCTTCCGGGACGGATACACAGATACGCAGTATTTT; cdr3_aa: CASSFRDGYTDTQYF
v_call: TRBV12-3/TRBV12-4; d_call: .; clone_size: few; j_call: TRBJ2-5; cdr3_nt: TGTGCCAGCAGTTTCGGGGCTTCCCCAGAGACCCAGTACTTC; cdr3_aa: CASSFGASPETQYF
v_call: TRBV27; d_call: .; clone_size: many; j_call: TRBJ2-4; cdr3_nt: TGTGCCAGCAGTCCCCGAGAGGGACCGACGAAAAACATTCAGTACTTC; cdr3_aa: CASSPREGPTKNIQYF
v_call: TRBV7-2; d_call: .; clone_size: few; j_call: TRBJ2-7; cdr3_nt: TGTGCCAGCAGCTCCAATAGCGGTTCGGCCTACGAGCAGTACTTC; cdr3_aa: CASSSNSGSAYEQYF
v_call: TRBV24-1; d_call: TRBD1; clone_size: .; j_call: TRBJ2-1; cdr3_nt: TGTGCCACCAGTGATTCCCGCGGACAGGGGGCGAGTGGTGAGCAGTTCTTC; cdr3_aa: CATSDSRGQGASGEQFF
v_call: TRBV7-6; d_call: .; clone_size: many; j_call: TRBJ2-7; cdr3_nt: TGTGCCAGCAGCACGCGGACGGGGAACTCCTACGAGCAGTACTTC; cdr3_aa: CASSTRTGNSYEQYF
v_call: TRBV7-8; d_call: TRBD1; clone_size: many; j_call: TRBJ2-5; cdr3_nt: TGTGCCAGCAGCTTAGCTAGGGGGCCTCAACGGCAGACCCAGTACTTC; cdr3_aa: CASSLARGPQRQTQYF
v_call: TRBV19; d_call: TRBD2; clone_size: many; j_call: TRBJ2-1; cdr3_nt: TGTGCCAGTAGTATGTATGGGACTAGCGGGAGGGCCAATACGGATGAGCAGTTCTTC; cdr3_aa: CASSMYGTSGRANTDEQFF
v_call: TRBV7-2; d_call: .; clone_size: many; j_call: TRBJ2-5; cdr3_nt: TGTGCCAGCAGCCGATCCGGGACAACGGGAGAGACCCAGTACTTC; cdr3_aa: CASSRSGTTGETQYF
v_call: TRBV7-2; d_call: .; clone_size: few; j_call: TRBJ2-7; cdr3_nt: TGTGCCAGCAGCTTAAGGGGTCAGCTGTCCTACGAGCAGTACTTC; cdr3_aa: CASSLRGQLSYEQYF
v_call: TRBV6-1; d_call: TRBD1; clone_size: .; j_call: TRBJ2-7; cdr3_nt: TGTGCCAGCAGGAGGGACAGCCCCTACGAGCAGTACTTC; cdr3_aa: CASRRDSPYEQYF
v_call: TRBV20-1; d_call: .; clone_size: many; j_call: TRBJ2-7; cdr3_nt: TGCAGTGCCAACTACTACCGACTAGCCTACGAGCAGTACTTC; cdr3_aa: CSANYYRLAYEQYF
v_call: TRBV7-9; d_call: .; clone_size: .; j_call: TRBJ2-7; cdr3_nt: TGTGCCAGCAGCTTAGTCCACGGCACCTACGAGCAGTACTTC; cdr3_aa: CASSLVHGTYEQYF
v_call: TRBV6-1; d_call: TRBD2; clone_size: many; j_call: TRBJ2-2; cdr3_nt: TGTGCCAGCAGTGCACTAGCGGGAGGCGGGTACACCGGGGAGCTGTTTTTT; cdr3_aa: CASSALAGGGYTGELFF
v_call: TRBV20-1; d_call: .; clone_size: .; j_call: TRBJ1-1; cdr3_nt: TGCAGTGCCGGGGGGGGGCGTGGGAACACTGAAGCTTTCTTT; cdr3_aa: CSAGGGRGNTEAFF
v_call: TRBV11-2; d_call: .; clone_size: .; j_call: TRBJ1-1; cdr3_nt: TGTGCCAGCAGCTTAGTTCCCTGGAGGGACGGGAACACTGAAGCTTTCTTT; cdr3_aa: CASSLVPWRDGNTEAFF
v_call: TRBV28; d_call: .; clone_size: .; j_call: TRBJ2-1; cdr3_nt: TGTGCCAGCAGGGGGGGGGGGCAGGGTGGCAATGAGCAGTTCTTC; cdr3_aa: CASRGGGQGGNEQFF
v_call: TRBV7-2; d_call: .; clone_size: many; j_call: TRBJ1-6; cdr3_nt: TGTGCCAGCAGCTTAAAAGGGAACTATAATTCACCCCTCCACTTT; cdr3_aa: CASSLKGNYNSPLHF
v_call: TRBV7-2; d_call: .; clone_size: many; j_call: TRBJ2-3; cdr3_nt: TGTGCCAGCAGCTTAGCTGGACCCAGTACGCAGTATTTT; cdr3_aa: CASSLAGPSTQYF
v_call: TRBV6-1; d_call: .; clone_size: many; j_call: TRBJ2-3; cdr3_nt: TGTGCCAGCAGTTGGGCGGGACCCTGGACAGATACGCAGTATTTT; cdr3_aa: CASSWAGPWTDTQYF
v_call: TRBV29-1; d_call: .; clone_size: .; j_call: TRBJ2-1; cdr3_nt: TGCAGCGAGAGTAGTTCCTACAATGAGCAGTTCTTC; cdr3_aa: CSESSSYNEQFF
v_call: TRBV28; d_call: .; clone_size: few; j_call: TRBJ1-2; cdr3_nt: TGTGCCACCGGTCGGGGGGCCCATGGCTACACCTTC; cdr3_aa: CATGRGAHGYTF
v_call: TRBV14; d_call: .; clone_size: .; j_call: TRBJ1-1; cdr3_nt: TGTGTCAGCAGCCAGGCAGCTCTGAACACTGAAGCTTTCTTT; cdr3_aa: CVSSQAALNTEAFF
v_call: TRBV7-2; d_call: .; clone_size: few; j_call: TRBJ1-6; cdr3_nt: TGTGCCAGCAGCTTAGACCGCAGGGGTAATTCACCCCTCCACTTT; cdr3_aa: CASSLDRRGNSPLHF
v_call: TRBV6-6; d_call: .; clone_size: many; j_call: TRBJ2-5; cdr3_nt: TGTGCCAGCCGTAGGGGGCCCAGCGGGGCTTTGGAGACCCAGTACTTC; cdr3_aa: CASRRGPSGALETQYF
v_call: TRBV6-2/TRBV6-3; d_call: .; clone_size: many; j_call: TRBJ2-3; cdr3_nt: TGTGCCAGCAGTTACGGCGGGGGCCCAGATACGCAGTATTTT; cdr3_aa: CASSYGGGPDTQYF
v_call: TRBV7-2; d_call: .; clone_size: many; j_call: TRBJ2-1; cdr3_nt: TGTGCCAGCAGCTTAGTGGCAGGGAGCTCCTACAATGAGCAGTTCTTC; cdr3_aa: CASSLVAGSSYNEQFF
v_call: TRBV7-2; d_call: .; clone_size: .; j_call: TRBJ2-1; cdr3_nt: TGTGTCAGCAGTTGGCATAATGAGCAGTTCTTC; cdr3_aa: CVSSWHNEQFF
v_call: TRBV6-6; d_call: .; clone_size: many; j_call: TRBJ2-1; cdr3_nt: TGTGCCAGCAGTCCCGGGACTTACGAGCAGTTCTTC; cdr3_aa: CASSPGTYEQFF
v_call: TRBV15; d_call: .; clone_size: few; j_call: TRBJ2-3; cdr3_nt: TGTGCCACCAGCAGAGATAAAGGCGGAAGAGGGTATTCTTCTAGCACAGATACGCAGTATTTT; cdr3_aa: CATSRDKGGRGYSSSTDTQYF
v_call: TRBV7-8; d_call: .; clone_size: many; j_call: TRBJ1-3; cdr3_nt: TGTGCCAGCAGCTTATTCCAGTGGACGGCGACTGGAAACACCATATATTTT; cdr3_aa: CASSLFQWTATGNTIYF